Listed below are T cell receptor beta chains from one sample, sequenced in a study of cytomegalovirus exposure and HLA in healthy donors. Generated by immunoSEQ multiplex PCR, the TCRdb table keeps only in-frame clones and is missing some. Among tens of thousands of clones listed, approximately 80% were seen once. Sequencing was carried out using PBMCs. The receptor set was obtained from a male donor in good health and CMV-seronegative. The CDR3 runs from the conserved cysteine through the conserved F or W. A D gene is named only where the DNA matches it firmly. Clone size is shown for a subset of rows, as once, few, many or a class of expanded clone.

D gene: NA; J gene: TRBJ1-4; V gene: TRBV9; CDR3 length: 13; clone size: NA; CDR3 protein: CASSVQGGEKLFF; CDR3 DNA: TGTGCCAGCAGCGTACAGGGAGGGGAAAAACTGTTTTTT
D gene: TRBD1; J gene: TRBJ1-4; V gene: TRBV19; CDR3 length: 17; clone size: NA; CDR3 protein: CASSALDRGLGNEKLFF; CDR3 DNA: TGTGCCAGTAGTGCCTTGGACAGGGGGCTCGGGAATGAAAAACTGTTTTTT
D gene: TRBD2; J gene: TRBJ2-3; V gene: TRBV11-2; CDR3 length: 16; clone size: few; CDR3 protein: CASSRGGIPSTDTQYF; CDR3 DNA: TGTGCCAGCAGCCGGGGGGGGATACCTTCCACAGATACGCAGTATTTT
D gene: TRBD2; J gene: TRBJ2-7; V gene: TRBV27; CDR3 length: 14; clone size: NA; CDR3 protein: CASTPTSGSNEQYF; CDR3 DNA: TGTGCCAGCACACCGACTAGCGGGAGTAACGAGCAGTACTTC
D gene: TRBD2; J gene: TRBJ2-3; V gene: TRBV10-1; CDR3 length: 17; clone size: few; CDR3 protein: CASSKGLAGARTDTQYF; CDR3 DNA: TGCGCCAGCAGTAAGGGACTAGCGGGGGCACGCACAGATACGCAGTATTTT
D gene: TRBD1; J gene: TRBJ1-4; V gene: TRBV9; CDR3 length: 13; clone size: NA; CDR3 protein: CASSGTGIEKLFF; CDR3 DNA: TGTGCCAGCAGCGGGACAGGGATTGAAAAACTGTTTTTT
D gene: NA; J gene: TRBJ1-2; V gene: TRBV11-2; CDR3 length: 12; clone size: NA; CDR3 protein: CASSLQDYGYTF; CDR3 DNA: TGTGCCAGCAGCTTACAGGACTATGGCTACACCTTC
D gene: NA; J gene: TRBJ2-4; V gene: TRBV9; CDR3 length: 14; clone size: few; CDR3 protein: CASSPQLAKNIQYF; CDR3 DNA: TGTGCCAGCAGTCCTCAGTTAGCCAAAAACATTCAGTACTTC
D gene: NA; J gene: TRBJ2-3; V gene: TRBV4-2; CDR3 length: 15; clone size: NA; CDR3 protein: CASSQDVLASDTQYF; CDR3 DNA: TGTGCCAGCAGCCAAGATGTCCTAGCGTCAGATACGCAGTATTTT
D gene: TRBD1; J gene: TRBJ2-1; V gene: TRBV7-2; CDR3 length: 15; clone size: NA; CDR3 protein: CASSSGTGDYNEQFF; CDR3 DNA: TGTGCCAGCAGCTCTGGGACAGGGGACTACAATGAGCAGTTCTTC
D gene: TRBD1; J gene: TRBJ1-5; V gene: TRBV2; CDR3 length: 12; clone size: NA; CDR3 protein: CASRGQSSSQHF; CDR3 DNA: TGTGCCAGCAGGGGACAGTCTAGCTCCCAGCATTTT
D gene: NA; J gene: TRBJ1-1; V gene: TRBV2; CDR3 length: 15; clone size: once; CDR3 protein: CASSDMASAGTEAFF; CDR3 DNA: TGTGCCAGCAGTGATATGGCATCAGCGGGGACTGAAGCTTTCTTT
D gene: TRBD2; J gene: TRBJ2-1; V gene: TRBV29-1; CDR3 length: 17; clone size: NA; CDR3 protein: CSVEDSILAGDYNEQFF; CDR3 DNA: TGCAGCGTTGAAGATTCAATACTAGCGGGAGACTACAATGAGCAGTTCTTC
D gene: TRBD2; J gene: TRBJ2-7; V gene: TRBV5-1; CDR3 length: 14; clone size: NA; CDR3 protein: CASRQLAGDYEQYF; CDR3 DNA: TGCGCCAGCAGACAACTAGCGGGCGACTACGAGCAGTACTTC
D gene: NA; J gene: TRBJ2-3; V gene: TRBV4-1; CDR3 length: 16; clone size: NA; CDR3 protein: CASSLVDSSSTDTQYF; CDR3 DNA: TGCGCCAGCAGCCTCGTGGACAGTTCTAGCACAGATACGCAGTATTTT
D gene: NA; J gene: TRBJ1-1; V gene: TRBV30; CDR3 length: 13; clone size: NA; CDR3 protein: CAWTEYMNTEAFF; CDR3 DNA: TGTGCCTGGACCGAATACATGAACACTGAAGCTTTCTTT
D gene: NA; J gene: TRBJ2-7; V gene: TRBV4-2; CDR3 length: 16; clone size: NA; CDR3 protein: CASSQDLPSGSYEQYF; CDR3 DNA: TGTGCCAGCAGCCAAGATCTACCGAGCGGATCCTACGAGCAGTACTTC
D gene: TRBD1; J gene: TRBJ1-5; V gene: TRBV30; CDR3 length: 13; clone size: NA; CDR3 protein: CAWSGDRYQPQHF; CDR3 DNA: TGTGCCTGGAGCGGGGACAGATATCAGCCCCAGCATTTT
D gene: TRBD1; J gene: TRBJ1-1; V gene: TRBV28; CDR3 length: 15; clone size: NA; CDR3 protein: CASSPETGGNTEAFF; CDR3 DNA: TGTGCCAGCAGTCCCGAGACAGGGGGGAACACTGAAGCTTTCTTT
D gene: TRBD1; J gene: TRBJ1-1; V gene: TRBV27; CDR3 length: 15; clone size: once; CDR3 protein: CASSPPTGGVTEAFF; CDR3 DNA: TGTGCCAGCAGTCCTCCGACAGGGGGCGTCACTGAAGCTTTCTTT
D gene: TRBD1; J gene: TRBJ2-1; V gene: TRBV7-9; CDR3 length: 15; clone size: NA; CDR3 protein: CASSFRQGSYNEQFF; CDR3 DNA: TGTGCCAGCAGCTTCCGACAGGGGTCCTACAATGAGCAGTTCTTC
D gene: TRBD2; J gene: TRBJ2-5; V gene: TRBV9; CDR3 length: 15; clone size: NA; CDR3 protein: CASSVASGVQETQYF; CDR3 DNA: TGTGCCAGCAGCGTAGCTAGCGGGGTTCAAGAGACCCAGTACTTC
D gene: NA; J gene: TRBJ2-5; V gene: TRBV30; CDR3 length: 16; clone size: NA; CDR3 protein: CAWSTEASAFAETQYF; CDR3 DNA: TGTGCCTGGAGTACCGAGGCTAGCGCCTTCGCAGAGACCCAGTACTTC
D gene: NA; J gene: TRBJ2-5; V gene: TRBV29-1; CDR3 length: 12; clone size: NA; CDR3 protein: CSASSRGETQYF; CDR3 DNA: TGCAGCGCCTCGTCACGGGGAGAGACCCAGTACTTC
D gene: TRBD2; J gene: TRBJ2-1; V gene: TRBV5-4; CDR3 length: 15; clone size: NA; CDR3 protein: CASSPGLAGVDEQFF; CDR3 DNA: TGTGCCAGCAGCCCAGGACTAGCGGGGGTAGATGAGCAGTTCTTC
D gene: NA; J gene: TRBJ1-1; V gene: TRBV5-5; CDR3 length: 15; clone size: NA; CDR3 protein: CASSLDPGSNTEAFF; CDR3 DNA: TGTGCCAGCAGCTTGGATCCAGGGTCGAACACTGAAGCTTTCTTT
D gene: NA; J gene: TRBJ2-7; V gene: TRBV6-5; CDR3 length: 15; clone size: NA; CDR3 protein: CASSYTSQASYEQYF; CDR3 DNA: TGTGCCAGCAGCTACACCAGCCAGGCCTCCTACGAGCAGTACTTC
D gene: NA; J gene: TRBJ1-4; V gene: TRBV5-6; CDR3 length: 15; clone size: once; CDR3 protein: CASSLVRGGIEKLFF; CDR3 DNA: TGTGCCAGCAGCTTGGTCCGGGGGGGTATTGAAAAACTGTTTTTT
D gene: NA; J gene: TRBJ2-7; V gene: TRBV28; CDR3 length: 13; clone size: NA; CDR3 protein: CASTIDRTYEQYF; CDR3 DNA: TGTGCCAGCACCATAGACAGGACCTACGAGCAGTACTTC
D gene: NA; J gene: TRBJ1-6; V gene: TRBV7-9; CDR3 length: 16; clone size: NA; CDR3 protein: CASSPGDLSYNSPLHF; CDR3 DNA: TGTGCCAGCAGCCCCGGAGATCTCTCCTATAATTCACCCCTCCACTTT
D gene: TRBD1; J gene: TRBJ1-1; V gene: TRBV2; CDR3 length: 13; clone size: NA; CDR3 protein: CASRAWTGNEAFF; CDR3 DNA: TGTGCCAGCAGGGCGTGGACAGGGAATGAAGCTTTCTTT
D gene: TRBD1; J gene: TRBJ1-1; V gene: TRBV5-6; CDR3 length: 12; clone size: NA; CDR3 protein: CASSLGTGPSFF; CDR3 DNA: TGTGCCAGCAGCTTGGGGACAGGCCCATCTTTCTTT
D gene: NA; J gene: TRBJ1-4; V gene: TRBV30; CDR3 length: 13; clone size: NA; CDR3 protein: CAWSPATNEKLFF; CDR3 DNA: TGTGCCTGGAGCCCCGCAACTAATGAAAAACTGTTTTTT
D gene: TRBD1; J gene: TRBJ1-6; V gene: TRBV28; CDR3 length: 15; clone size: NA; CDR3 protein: CASSLGQGDNSPLHF; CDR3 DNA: TGTGCCAGCAGTTTAGGACAGGGCGATAATTCACCCCTCCACTTT
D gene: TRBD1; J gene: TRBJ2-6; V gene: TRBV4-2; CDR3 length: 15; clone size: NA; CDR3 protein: CASSHGTDGANVLTF; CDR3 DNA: TGTGCCAGCAGCCATGGGACAGATGGGGCCAACGTCCTGACTTTC
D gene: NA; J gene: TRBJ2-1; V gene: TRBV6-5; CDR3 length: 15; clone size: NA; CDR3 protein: CASSQGQEGYNEQFF; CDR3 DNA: TGTGCCAGCAGCCAGGGGCAAGAGGGGTACAATGAGCAGTTCTTC
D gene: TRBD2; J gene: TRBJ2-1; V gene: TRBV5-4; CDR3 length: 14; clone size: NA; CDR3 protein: CASKGNSGANEQFF; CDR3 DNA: TGTGCCAGCAAAGGGAATAGCGGGGCCAATGAGCAGTTCTTC
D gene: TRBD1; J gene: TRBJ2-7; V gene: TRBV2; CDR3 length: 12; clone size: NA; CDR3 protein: CASRGDSYEQYF; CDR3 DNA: TGTGCCAGCAGAGGGGACAGCTACGAGCAGTACTTC
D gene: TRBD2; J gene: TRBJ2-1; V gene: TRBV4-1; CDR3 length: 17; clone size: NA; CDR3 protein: CASSRTVAGGPVNEQFF; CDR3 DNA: TGCGCCAGCAGCCGAACGGTAGCGGGGGGGCCCGTCAATGAGCAGTTCTTC
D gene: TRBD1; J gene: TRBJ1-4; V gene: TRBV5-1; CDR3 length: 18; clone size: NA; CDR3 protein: CASSPPGQGAAANEKLFF; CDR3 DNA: TGCGCCAGCAGCCCGCCGGGACAGGGGGCGGCGGCTAATGAAAAACTGTTTTTT
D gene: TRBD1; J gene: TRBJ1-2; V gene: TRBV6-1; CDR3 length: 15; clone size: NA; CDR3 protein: CASREGQNRYYGYTF; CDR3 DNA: TGTGCCAGCAGAGAGGGACAGAACCGGTACTATGGCTACACCTTC
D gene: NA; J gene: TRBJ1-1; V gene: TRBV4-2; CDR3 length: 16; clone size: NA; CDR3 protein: CASSQDLTGLGTEAFF; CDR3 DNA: TGTGCCAGCAGCCAAGATCTCACAGGCCTTGGGACTGAAGCTTTCTTT
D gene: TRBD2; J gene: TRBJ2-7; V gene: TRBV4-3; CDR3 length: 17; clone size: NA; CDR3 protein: CASSREIGTSGSYEQYF; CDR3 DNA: TGCGCCAGCAGCCGGGAAATCGGGACTAGCGGGAGCTACGAGCAGTACTTC
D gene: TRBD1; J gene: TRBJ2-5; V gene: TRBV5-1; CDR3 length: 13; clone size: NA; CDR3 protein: CASSVGQQETQYF; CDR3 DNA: TGCGCCAGCAGCGTGGGACAGCAAGAGACCCAGTACTTC
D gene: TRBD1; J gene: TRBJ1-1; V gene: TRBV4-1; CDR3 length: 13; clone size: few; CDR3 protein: CASSRTGRTEAFF; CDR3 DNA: TGCGCCAGCAGCCGGACAGGGAGGACTGAAGCTTTCTTT
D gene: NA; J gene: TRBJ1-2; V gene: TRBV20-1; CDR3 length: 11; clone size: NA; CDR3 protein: CSAGDSYGYTF; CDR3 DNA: TGCAGTGCTGGAGACAGCTATGGCTACACCTTC
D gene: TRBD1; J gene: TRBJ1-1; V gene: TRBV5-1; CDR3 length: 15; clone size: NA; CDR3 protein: CASSSGGGGNTEAFF; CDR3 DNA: TGCGCCAGCAGCTCGGGAGGGGGCGGCAACACTGAAGCTTTCTTT
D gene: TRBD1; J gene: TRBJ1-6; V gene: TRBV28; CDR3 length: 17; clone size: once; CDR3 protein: CASLGKGAIVYNSPLHF; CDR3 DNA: TGTGCCAGTCTAGGGAAGGGGGCAATAGTCTATAATTCACCCCTCCACTTT
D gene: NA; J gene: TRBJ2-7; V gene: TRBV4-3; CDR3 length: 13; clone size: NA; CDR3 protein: CASSQAQGYEQYF; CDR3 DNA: TGCGCCAGCAGCCAAGCGCAGGGGTACGAGCAGTACTTC
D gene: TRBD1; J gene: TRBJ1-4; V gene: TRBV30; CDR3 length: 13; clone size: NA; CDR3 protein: CAWSLDRVGKLFF; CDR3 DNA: TGTGCCTGGAGTCTGGACAGGGTAGGAAAACTGTTTTTT
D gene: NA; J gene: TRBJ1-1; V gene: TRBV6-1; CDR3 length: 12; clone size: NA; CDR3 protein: CASTPGDTEAFF; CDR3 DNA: TGTGCCAGCACCCCGGGGGACACTGAAGCTTTCTTT
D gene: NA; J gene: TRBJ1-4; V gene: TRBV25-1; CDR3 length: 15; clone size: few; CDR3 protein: CASSPVRATNEKLFF; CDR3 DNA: TGTGCCAGCAGCCCCGTGAGGGCAACTAATGAAAAACTGTTTTTT
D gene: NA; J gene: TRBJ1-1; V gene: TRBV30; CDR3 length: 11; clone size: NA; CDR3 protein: CALDRNTEAFF; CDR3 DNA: TGTGCCTTGGACAGAAACACTGAAGCTTTCTTT
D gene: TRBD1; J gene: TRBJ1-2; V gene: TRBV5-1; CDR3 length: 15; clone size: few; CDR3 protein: CASSSGTGGNYGYTF; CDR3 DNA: TGCGCCAGCAGCTCGGGGACAGGCGGTAACTATGGCTACACCTTC
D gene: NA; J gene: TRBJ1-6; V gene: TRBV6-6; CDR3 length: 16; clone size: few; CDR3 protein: CASSYSAQVHNSPLHF; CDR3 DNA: TGTGCCAGCAGTTACTCGGCACAGGTCCATAATTCACCCCTCCACTTT
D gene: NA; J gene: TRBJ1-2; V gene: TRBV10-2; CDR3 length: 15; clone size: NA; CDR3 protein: CASSHRGMENYGYTF; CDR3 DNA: TGCGCCAGCTCCCACCGGGGAATGGAAAACTATGGCTACACCTTC